The 23 T cell receptor beta chains presented below share a single source sample, sequenced in a study of T cell responses to AZD1222 COVID-19 vaccine. Using immunoSEQ multiplex PCR, the repertoire was profiled, and TCRdb retains in-frame clones only, with some absent. The profile covers about 150,000 clones, with approximately 90% appearing a single time and approximately 3.1% taken by the ten largest. The input for sequencing was peripheral blood, taken on day 0 of AZD1222 vaccination. Receptors originate from an adult in good health.

The chain carries TRBV7-3 and TRBJ2-2; 7 nucleotides match TRBD2. The CDR3 has 16 amino acids. The J segment lost 1 base and the V segment lost 5 bases, leaving 7 bases of the junction unmatched. From germline, CDR1 is SGHTA and CDR2 FQGTGA. The CDR3 reads CASSIGTNLNTGELFF. In nucleotides, the CDR3 is TGTGCCAGCAGCATTGGGACTAACCTGAACACCGGGGAGCTGTTTTTT.

The V gene is TRBV7-2, the J gene TRBJ2-3, with D maybe TRBD2 (6 bases). Trimming pared 6 bases from V and 2 bases from J, leaving 18 bases between. CDR3 length: 16 amino acids. CDR1 is SGHTA and CDR2 is FQGNSA in the germline V gene. In DNA form, the CDR3 reads TGTGCCAGCAGGACCAACCCGGGACTCCCCACAGATACGCAGTATTTT. Residues: CASRTNPGLPTDTQYF.

This clone was detected only once. The chain joins TRBV3-1 (or the pseudogene TRBV3-2) to TRBJ1-2; D is possibly TRBD1 (5 bases). V lost 4 bases, J lost 6 bases, and 18 bases lay in between. The germline CDR1 and CDR2 sequences are LGHDT and YNNKEL (reference sequence). The CDR3 is 15 amino acids. The DNA of the CDR3 is TGTGCCAGCAGCCCACCGGGACTAAAAGCCAATGGCTACACCTTC. Residues: CASSPPGLKANGYTF.

V gene TRBV10-3 combines with J gene TRBJ2-7; D not certain. The CDR3 is made up of 11 amino acids. V was pared by 3 bases and J by 6 bases, with 6 bases between. The V gene's germline CDR1 is ENHRY and CDR2 SYGVKD. In nucleotides, the CDR3 is TGTGCCATCAGTGACATCGTCGAGCAGTACTTC. Protein: CAISDIVEQYF.

The chain is built from TRBV5-6 and TRBJ1-2; D is undetermined. V lost 1 base, J lost 1 base, and 8 bases lay in between. The CDR3 covers 14 residues. Looked up from germline, CDR1 is SGHDT and CDR2 is YYEEEE. The DNA of the CDR3 is TGTGCCAGCAGCTTGCCCGGGAGTAACTATGGCTACACCTTC. Protein: CASSLPGSNYGYTF. The full variable domain, its missing parts supplied by reference TRBV5-6 and TRBJ1-2, is DAGVTQSPTHLIKTRGQQVTLRCSPKSGHDTVSWYQQALGQGPQFIFQYYEEEERQRGNFPDRFSGHQFPNYSSELNVNALLLGDSALYLCASSLPGSNYGYTFGSGTRLTVV.

The chain couples TRBV5-1 to TRBJ2-6, with 11 bases aligning to TRBD2. The junction had 2 bases not matched to a gene; V was cut back by 0 bases and J by 0 bases. From germline, CDR1 is SGHRS and CDR2 YFSETQ. The CDR3 is 18 residues long. The CDR3 bases are TGCGCCAGCAGCTTGGTACTAGCGGGGGTCTCTGGGGCCAACGTCCTGACTTTC. Its protein product is CASSLVLAGVSGANVLTF.

This clone came up a few times. The chain joins TRBV9 to TRBJ1-1; TRBD1 is a possible D gene (5 bases). The V and J ends lost 7 bases and 1 base respectively, with 14 bases between them. Germline V gives CDR1 SGDLS, CDR2 YYNGEE. The CDR3 contains 14 residues. The CDR3 DNA reads TGTGCCAGCCCTTCAGGCGGGGGGAACACTGAAGCTTTCTTT. It encodes CASPSGGGNTEAFF.

The chain carries TRBV5-4 and TRBJ1-4, with D possibly TRBD1 on 6 matching bases. Germline V gene sequence: CDR1 SGHNT, CDR2 YYREEE (reference sequence). Trimming pared 7 bases from V and 7 bases from J, leaving 17 bases between. The CDR3 spans 14 residues. CDR3 region: CASSRGGPGEKLFF. Here the CDR3 DNA reads TGTGCCAGCTCGCGGGGGGGGCCGGGTGAAAAACTGTTTTTT.

The chain links TRBV18 to TRBJ2-3; no definite D call. Germline values: CDR1 KGHSH, CDR2 LQKENI. The germline V and J ends were trimmed by 3 bases and 2 bases, with 9 bases remaining between them. This CDR3 has 14 residues. CDR3 sequence reads: CASSPPLDTDTQYF. CDR3 bases: TGTGCCAGCTCACCCCCGCTAGACACAGATACGCAGTATTTT.

V and J are TRBV5-1 and TRBJ2-7; 8 nucleotides align to TRBD2. V lost 4 bases to trimming and J lost 4 bases; unmatched junction nucleotides: 13. The CDR3 loop spans 16 amino acids. Per the germline V gene, CDR1 is SGHRS and CDR2 is YFSETQ. In nucleotides, the CDR3 is TGCGCCAGCAGCATTAACCCGGGAGGGGGATCATACGAGCAGTACTTC. Encoded protein: CASSINPGGGSYEQYF.

This chain uses TRBV9 with TRBJ1-3, with D unresolved. Germline V gives CDR1 SGDLS, CDR2 YYNGEE. The CDR3 spans 14 residues. Deletions cut 4 bases from V and 0 bases from J, with 8 bases between. CDR3 loop: CASSPSPSGNTIYF. The CDR3 DNA reads as TGTGCCAGCAGCCCTTCCCCCTCTGGAAACACCATATATTTT.

The sample holds one count of this clone. The chain links TRBV6-4 to TRBJ2-3, with TRBD1 identical over 7 bases. Germline V gene lookup returns CDR1 MRHNA and CDR2 SNTAGT. The CDR3 sequence is 13 residues long. V was pared by 5 bases and J by 5 bases, with 4 bases of the junction left unmatched. The DNA of the CDR3 is TGTGCCAGCAGTCTTAACAGGGGAGATACGCAGTATTTT. It codes for CASSLNRGDTQYF.

This chain uses TRBV5-6 with TRBJ1-3, with D tentatively TRBD1 (6 bases). CDR1 is SGHDT and CDR2 is YYEEEE in the germline V gene. V lost 1 base and J 8 bases, leaving 16 bases between the germline ends. The CDR3 is 15 amino acids. CDR3 sequence reads: CASSLSGERLHTIYF. In DNA form, the CDR3 reads TGTGCCAGCAGCTTGTCAGGGGAGAGGCTGCACACCATATATTTT.

This clone was seen just once. The genes are TRBV5-6 and TRBJ2-7; TRBD2 is a possible D gene (6 bases). The germline V gene has CDR1 SGHDT and CDR2 YYEEEE. V lost 0 bases and J 7 bases, leaving 14 bases between the germline ends. The CDR3 loop spans 14 amino acids. The CDR3 nucleotides are TGTGCCAGCAGCTTGGGCGGACTGGGACTGGAGCAGTACTTC. Protein: CASSLGGLGLEQYF.

CDR3 nucleotide sequence: TGTGCCAGCAGTGGGGTTTCACCCCTCCACTTT. Its translation: CASSGVSPLHF. The chain uses TRBV25-1 and TRBJ1-6; D is undetermined. The CDR3 has 11 residues. Looked up from germline, CDR1 is MGHDK and CDR2 is SYGVNS. V was shortened by 4 bases and J by 9 bases, with 4 bases between the two germline ends.

The chain links TRBV5-4 to TRBJ1-2; 8 nucleotides line up with TRBD1. V was clipped by 9 bases and J by 6 bases; unmatched bases: 10. Germline CDR1 is SGHNT and CDR2 is YYREEE (reference sequence). The CDR3 contains 13 residues. CDR3 region: CAMSTGERNGYTF. Here the CDR3 DNA reads TGTGCCATGTCGACAGGGGAAAGGAATGGCTACACCTTC.

The V gene is TRBV18, the J gene TRBJ2-1, with 8 bases lining up with TRBD2. Germline values: CDR1 KGHSH, CDR2 LQKENI. V lost 5 bases to trimming and J lost 2 bases; unmatched junction nucleotides: 11. The CDR3 runs 17 residues. The CDR3 bases are TGTGCCAGCTCATCCCTAGGGGCGGGGGGCACCTACAATGAGCAGTTCTTC. Translated, it gives CASSSLGAGGTYNEQFF.

CDR3 nucleotides: TGTGCCAGCAGTTACTCACATGGTGAAGCTTTCTTT. Encoded protein: CASSYSHGEAFF. This chain uses TRBV6-5 with TRBJ1-1; no firm D call. The length of the CDR3 is 12 residues. Germline CDR1 and CDR2: MNHEY and SVGAGI. V was shortened by 0 bases and J by 7 bases, with 6 bases between the two germline ends.

This chain links TRBV6-6 with TRBJ1-2; 9 bases align to TRBD1. Germline lookup yields CDR1 MNHNY and CDR2 SVGAGI (reference sequence). The CDR3 sequence is 14 residues long. V dropped 5 bases and J dropped 3; count of bases not matched to a gene: 4. The CDR3 sequence: CASSIDRGDYGYTF. CDR3 nucleotide sequence: TGTGCCAGCAGTATTGACAGGGGGGACTATGGCTACACCTTC.

The genes are TRBV7-9 and TRBJ1-2; D is unresolved. Between the trimmed V and J ends, which lost 0 bases and 3 bases, there was a span of 5 bases. Germline V gene sequence: CDR1 SEHNR, CDR2 FQNEAQ (reference sequence). CDR3 length: 13 amino acids. The CDR3 sequence: CASSLAVDYGYTF. As DNA, the CDR3 is TGTGCCAGCAGCTTAGCGGTCGACTATGGCTACACCTTC. The full variable domain, with the rest looked up from reference TRBV7-9 and TRBJ1-2, is DTGVSQNPRHKITKRGQNVTFRCDPISEHNRLYWYRQTLGQGPEFLTYFQNEAQLEKSRLLSDRFSAERPKGSFSTLEIQRTEQGDSAMYLCASSLAVDYGYTFGSGTRLTVV.

The J gene is TRBJ1-2, the V gene TRBV28, with TRBD1 matching 9 bases. Trimming removed 5 bases from V and 6 bases from J; junction bases left unmatched: 4. Germline V gene data show CDR1 as MDHEN and CDR2 as SYDVKM. The CDR3 is 13 residues long. CDR3 loop: CASSAGQGHGYTF. The CDR3 DNA sequence: TGTGCCAGCAGTGCGGGACAGGGCCATGGCTACACCTTC.

The genes are TRBV11-2 and TRBJ2-3; TRBD2 aligns across 8 bases. The CDR3 length is 15 residues. The J segment lost 2 bases and the V segment lost 5 bases, leaving 6 bases of the junction unmatched. CDR1 and CDR2 (germline): SGHAT, FQNNGV. CDR3 loop: CASSPRGGITDTQYF. The CDR3 nucleotides read TGTGCCAGCAGCCCCCGGGGGGGGATCACAGATACGCAGTATTTT.

The chain uses TRBV12-3 or TRBV12-4 and TRBJ1-2; weak D call: TRBD1 (5 bases). The CDR3 consists of 13 residues. V was clipped by 2 bases and J by 7 bases, with 11 bases between them. The CDR3 DNA reads as TGTGCCAGCAGTTTATGGGGGGAGCGTGGCTACACCTTC. Translated, it gives CASSLWGERGYTF.